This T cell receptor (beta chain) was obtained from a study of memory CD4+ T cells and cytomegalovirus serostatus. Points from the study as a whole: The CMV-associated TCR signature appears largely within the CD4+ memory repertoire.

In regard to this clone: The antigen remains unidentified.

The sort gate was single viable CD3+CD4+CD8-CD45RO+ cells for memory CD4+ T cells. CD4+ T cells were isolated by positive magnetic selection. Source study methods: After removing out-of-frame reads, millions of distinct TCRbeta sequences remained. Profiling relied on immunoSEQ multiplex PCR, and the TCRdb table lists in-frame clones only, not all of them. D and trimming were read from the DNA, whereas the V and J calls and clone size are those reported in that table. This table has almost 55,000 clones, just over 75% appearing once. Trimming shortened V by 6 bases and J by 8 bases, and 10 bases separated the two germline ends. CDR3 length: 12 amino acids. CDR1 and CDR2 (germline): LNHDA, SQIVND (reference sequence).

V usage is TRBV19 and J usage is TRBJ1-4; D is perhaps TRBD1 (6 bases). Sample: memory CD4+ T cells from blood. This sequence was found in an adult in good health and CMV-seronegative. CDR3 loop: CASRRGEEKLFF. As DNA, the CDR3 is TGTGCCAGTAGGAGGGGGGAGGAAAAACTGTTTTTT.